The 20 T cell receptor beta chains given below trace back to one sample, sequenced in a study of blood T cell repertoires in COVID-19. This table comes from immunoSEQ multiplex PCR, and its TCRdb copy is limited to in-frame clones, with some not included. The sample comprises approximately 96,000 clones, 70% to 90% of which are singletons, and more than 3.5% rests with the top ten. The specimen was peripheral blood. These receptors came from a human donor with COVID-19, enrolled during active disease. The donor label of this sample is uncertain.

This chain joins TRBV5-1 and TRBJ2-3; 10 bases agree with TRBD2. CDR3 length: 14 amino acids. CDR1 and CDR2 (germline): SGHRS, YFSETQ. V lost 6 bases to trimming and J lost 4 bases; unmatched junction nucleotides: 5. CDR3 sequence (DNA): TGCGCCAGCAACCCAGGGACTAGCGCAGATACGCAGTATTTT. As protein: CASNPGTSADTQYF.

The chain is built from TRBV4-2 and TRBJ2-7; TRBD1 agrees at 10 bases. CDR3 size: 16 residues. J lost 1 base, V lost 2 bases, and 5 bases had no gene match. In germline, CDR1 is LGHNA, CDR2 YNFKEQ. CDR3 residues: CASSQSSDRGSYEQYF. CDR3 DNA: TGTGCCAGCAGCCAAAGCTCGGACAGGGGGTCCTACGAGCAGTACTTC.

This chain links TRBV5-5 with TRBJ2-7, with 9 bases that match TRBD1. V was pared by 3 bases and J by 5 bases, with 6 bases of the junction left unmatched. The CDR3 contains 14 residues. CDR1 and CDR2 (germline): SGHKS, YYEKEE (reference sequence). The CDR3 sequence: CASSSTGGFDEQYF. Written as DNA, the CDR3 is TGTGCCAGCAGCTCGACAGGGGGATTCGACGAGCAGTACTTC.

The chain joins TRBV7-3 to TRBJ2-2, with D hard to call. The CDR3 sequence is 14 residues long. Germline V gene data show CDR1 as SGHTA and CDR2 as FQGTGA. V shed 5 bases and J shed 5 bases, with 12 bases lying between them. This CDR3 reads CASSLQTGTGELFF. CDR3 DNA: TGTGCCAGCAGCCTCCAGACTGGGACCGGGGAGCTGTTTTTT. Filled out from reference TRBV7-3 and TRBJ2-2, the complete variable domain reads GAGVSQTPSNKVTEKGKYVELRCDPISGHTALYWYRQSLGQGPEFLIYFQGTGAADDSGLPNDRFFAVRPEGSVSTLKIQRTERGDSAVYLCASSLQTGTGELFFGEGSRLTVL.

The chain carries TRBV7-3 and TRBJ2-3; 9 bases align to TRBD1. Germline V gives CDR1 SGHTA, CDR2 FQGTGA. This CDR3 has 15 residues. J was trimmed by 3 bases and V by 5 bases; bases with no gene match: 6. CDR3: CASSPGGQGTDTQYF. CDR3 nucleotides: TGTGCCAGCAGCCCAGGAGGACAGGGGACAGATACGCAGTATTTT.

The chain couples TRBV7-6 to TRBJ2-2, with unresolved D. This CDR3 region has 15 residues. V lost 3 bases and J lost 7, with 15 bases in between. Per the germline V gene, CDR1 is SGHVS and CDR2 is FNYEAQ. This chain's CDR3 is CASSLAGLSFGELFF. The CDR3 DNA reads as TGTGCCAGCAGCTTGGCAGGTTTAAGTTTCGGGGAGCTGTTTTTT.

DNA of the CDR3: TGTGCCAGCAGGGCCCAACCGCAGGGCAATCAGCCCCAGCATTTT. As protein: CASRAQPQGNQPQHF. This rearrangement joins TRBV2 to TRBJ1-5; D not resolved. The CDR3 contains 15 residues. Deletions cut 6 bases from V and 2 bases from J, with 14 bases between. Germline assignment: CDR1 SNHLY and CDR2 FYNNEI.

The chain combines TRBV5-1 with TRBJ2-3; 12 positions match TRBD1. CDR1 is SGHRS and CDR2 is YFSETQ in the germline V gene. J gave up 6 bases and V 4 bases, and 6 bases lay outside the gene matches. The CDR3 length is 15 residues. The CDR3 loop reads CASSVGQGAGDTQYF. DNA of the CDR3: TGCGCCAGCAGCGTGGGACAGGGGGCGGGCGATACGCAGTATTTT.

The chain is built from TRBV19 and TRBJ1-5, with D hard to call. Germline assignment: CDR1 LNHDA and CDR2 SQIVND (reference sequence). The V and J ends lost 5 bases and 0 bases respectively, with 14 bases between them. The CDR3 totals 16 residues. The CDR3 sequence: CASSPSEAYSNQPQHF. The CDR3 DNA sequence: TGTGCCAGTAGTCCGTCAGAGGCATATAGCAATCAGCCCCAGCATTTT.

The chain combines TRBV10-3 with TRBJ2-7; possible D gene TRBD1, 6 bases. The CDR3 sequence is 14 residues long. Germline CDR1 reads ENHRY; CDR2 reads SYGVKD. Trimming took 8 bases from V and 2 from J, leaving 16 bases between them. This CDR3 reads CAIGYSGTPYEQYF. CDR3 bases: TGTGCCATCGGGTATTCCGGGACACCCTACGAGCAGTACTTC.

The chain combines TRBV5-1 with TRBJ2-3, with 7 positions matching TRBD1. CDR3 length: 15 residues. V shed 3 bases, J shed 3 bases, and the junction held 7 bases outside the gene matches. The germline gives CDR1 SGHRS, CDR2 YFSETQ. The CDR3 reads CASSSRRGRTDTQYF. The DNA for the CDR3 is TGCGCCAGCAGCTCACGAAGGGGGCGAACAGATACGCAGTATTTT.

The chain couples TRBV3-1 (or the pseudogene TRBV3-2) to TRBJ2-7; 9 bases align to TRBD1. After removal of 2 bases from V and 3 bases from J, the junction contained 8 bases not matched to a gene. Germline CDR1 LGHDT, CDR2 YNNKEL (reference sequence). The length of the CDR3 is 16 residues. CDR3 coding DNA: TGTGCCAGCAGCCAAATGAGAGCGGGACAGGGCTACGAGCAGTACTTC. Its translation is CASSQMRAGQGYEQYF.

CDR3 region: CASGVAGGLETQYF. The CDR3, as DNA: TGTGCTAGTGGAGTAGCGGGGGGCCTCGAGACCCAGTACTTC. V is TRBV12-5 and J is TRBJ2-5; TRBD2 matches 10 bases. With V trimmed by 6 bases and J by 5 bases, 6 bases remained unmatched. The germline V gene encodes CDR1 LGHNT and CDR2 FRNRAP. CDR3 length: 14 residues.

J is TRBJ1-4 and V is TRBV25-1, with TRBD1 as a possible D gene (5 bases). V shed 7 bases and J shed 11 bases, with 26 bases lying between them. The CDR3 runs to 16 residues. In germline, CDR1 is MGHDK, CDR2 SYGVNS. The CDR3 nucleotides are TGTGCCAGCACCCCGAGGGAGGGTCTCTGGGGACGGAAACTGTTTTTT. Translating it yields CASTPREGLWGRKLFF.

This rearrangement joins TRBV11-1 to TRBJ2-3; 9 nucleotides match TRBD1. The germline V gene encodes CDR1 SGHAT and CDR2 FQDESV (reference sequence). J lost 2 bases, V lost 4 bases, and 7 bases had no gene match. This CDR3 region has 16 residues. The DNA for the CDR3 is TGTGCCAGCAGCTCGACAGGGGGAAGGGACACAGATACGCAGTATTTT. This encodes CASSSTGGRDTDTQYF.

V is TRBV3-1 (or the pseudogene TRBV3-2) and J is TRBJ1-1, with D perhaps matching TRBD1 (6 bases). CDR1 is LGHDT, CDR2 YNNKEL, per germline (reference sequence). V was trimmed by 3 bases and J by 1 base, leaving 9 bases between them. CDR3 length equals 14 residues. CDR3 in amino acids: CASSHGGQNTEAFF. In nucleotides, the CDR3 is TGTGCCAGCAGCCATGGGGGCCAGAACACTGAAGCTTTCTTT.

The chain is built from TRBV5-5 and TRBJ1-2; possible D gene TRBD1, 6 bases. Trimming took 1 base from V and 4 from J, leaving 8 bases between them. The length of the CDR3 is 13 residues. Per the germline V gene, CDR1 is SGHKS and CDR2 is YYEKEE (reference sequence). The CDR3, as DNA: TGTGCCAGCAGCTTGCAGGGGATCTATGGCTACACCTTC. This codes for CASSLQGIYGYTF. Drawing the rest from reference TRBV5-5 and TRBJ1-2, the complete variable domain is DAGVTQSPTHLIKTRGQQVTLRCSPISGHKSVSWYQQVLGQGPQFIFQYYEKEERGRGNFPDRFSARQFPNYSSELNVNALLLGDSALYLCASSLQGIYGYTFGSGTRLTVV.

The CDR3 DNA follows: TGTGCCAGCAGTGCCAATCCACAGAGACGCGCTGAAAAACTGTTTTTT. Translating gives CASSANPQRRAEKLFF. The J gene is TRBJ1-4, the V gene TRBV25-1; D uncertain. V was clipped by 4 bases and J by 7 bases, with 19 bases between them. The CDR3 runs 16 residues. CDR1 and CDR2 from the germline V gene are MGHDK and SYGVNS.

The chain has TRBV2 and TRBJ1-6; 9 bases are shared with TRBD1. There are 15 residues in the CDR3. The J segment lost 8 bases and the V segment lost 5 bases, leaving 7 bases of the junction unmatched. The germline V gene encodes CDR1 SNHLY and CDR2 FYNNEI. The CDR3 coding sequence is TGTGCCAGCAGTTGGGCGACAGGGGGTGATTCACCCCTCCACTTT. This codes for CASSWATGGDSPLHF.

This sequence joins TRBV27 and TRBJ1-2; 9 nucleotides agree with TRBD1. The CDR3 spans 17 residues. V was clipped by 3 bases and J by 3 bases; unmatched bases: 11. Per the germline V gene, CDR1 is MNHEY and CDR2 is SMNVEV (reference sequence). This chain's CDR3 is CASSFLGQGRLDYGYTF. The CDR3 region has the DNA TGTGCCAGCAGTTTTCTGGGACAGGGACGTCTGGACTATGGCTACACCTTC.